These T cell receptor beta chains were read from a single sample in a study of cytomegalovirus exposure and HLA in healthy donors. Clones were read by immunoSEQ multiplex PCR, and TCRdb kept only the in-frame ones, dropping some. The profile shows some 120,000 clones, 81% of them singletons. Input material: PBMCs. These receptors all stem from a young man in good health and CMV-seronegative. Both conserved end residues are part of each CDR3. Fields, in order: J gene, V gene, CDR3 protein.

>TRBJ1-5|TRBV10-3
CAISEEYNQPQHF
>TRBJ1-4|TRBV7-2
CASRWSGEKLFF
>TRBJ2-1|TRBV13
CASSSRLISSYNEQFF
>TRBJ1-5|TRBV6-6
CASTVKGAGNQPQHF
>TRBJ1-2|TRBV28
CASGSRQGHYGYTF
>TRBJ2-3|TRBV11-3
CASSLAEDTQYF
>TRBJ2-7|TRBV2
CASSSGTGSREQYF
>TRBJ1-3|TRBV10-1
CASSPDSREGNTIYF
>TRBJ2-1|TRBV7-3
CASSLTGTSGGGNEQFF
>TRBJ2-4|TRBV2
CASTLDTSQNIQYF
>TRBJ1-3|TRBV5-1
CASSLATGYGNTIYF
>TRBJ1-5|TRBV6-5
CASSKTGGGDQPQHF
>TRBJ2-1|TRBV13
CASSLAGGNNEQFF